The next 2 T cell receptor beta chains were all read from a single sample in a study of technical replicates of blood from a few donors. Data came from immunoSEQ multiplex PCR; TCRdb stores just in-frame clones and leaves some out. The repertoire holds around 10,000 clones, with about 95% as singletons. Sequencing was carried out using PBMCs. The receptors originated from a human donor in good health.

The V gene is TRBV2, the J gene TRBJ2-3, with TRBD1 matching over 10 bases. The CDR3 extends over 18 amino acids. Germline V lookup: CDR1 SNHLY, CDR2 FYNNEI. V lost 6 bases and J lost 2; bases outside the gene matches: 14. The CDR3 region is CASRKGTGANLPTDTQYF. In DNA, the CDR3 is TGTGCCAGCAGGAAAGGGACAGGGGCTAACCTACCCACAGATACGCAGTATTTT. The full variable domain, with the rest looked up from reference TRBV2 and TRBJ2-3, is EPEVTQTPSHQVTQMGQEVILRCVPISNHLYFYWYRQILGQKVEFLVSFYNNEISEKSEIFDDQFSVERPDGSNFTLKIRSTKLEDSAMYFCASRKGTGANLPTDTQYFGPGTRLTVL.

The genes are TRBV11-2 and TRBJ2-2, with a tentative D call TRBD1 (5 bases). Germline loops: CDR1 SGHAT, CDR2 FQNNGV. V was shortened by 2 bases and J by 1 base, with 17 bases between the two germline ends. The CDR3 covers 18 residues. The CDR3 DNA is TGTGCCAGCAGCTTAAGAACTCGCCAGGGCGTGAACACCGGGGAGCTGTTTTTT. Its translation: CASSLRTRQGVNTGELFF.